The 14 T cell receptor beta chains below all came from one sample that was sequenced in a study of a mutant IDH1 vaccine in newly diagnosed glioma. No antigen is known for these receptors. Time point given: week 35, safety follow-up. Each dose delivered 300 ug of mutant IDH1 20-mer peptide subcutaneously with imiquimod. The repertoire was sequenced with immunoSEQ multiplex PCR; TCRdb's copy has only in-frame clones and lacks some. The table lists about 69,000 clones, 70% to 90% of them singletons. Specimen: PBMCs, collected from a glioma patient whose treatment included an IDH1 peptide vaccine. The receptors stem from a man younger than 45 with glioma.

The chain is built from TRBV9 and TRBJ1-5; tentatively, D is TRBD1 (6 bases). CDR1 is SGDLS and CDR2 is YYNGEE in the germline V gene. This CDR3 is 17 amino acids long. Trimming took 4 bases from V and 6 from J, leaving 23 bases between them. The CDR3 nucleotides read TGTGCCAGCAGCCCTCGAACAGGGAGGGAGGCGAGTCAGCCCCAGCATTTT. Protein: CASSPRTGREASQPQHF.

The rearrangement joins TRBV7-3 to TRBJ2-2, with a tentative D call TRBD2 (7 bases). V lost 4 bases to trimming and J lost 4 bases, with 19 bases between them. The CDR3 is 17 residues long. Germline loops: CDR1 SGHTA, CDR2 FQGTGA. The DNA for the CDR3 is TGTGCCAGCAGCTCATCCGGGGGGCAGGGTTTCACCGGGGAGCTGTTTTTT. It is translated as CASSSSGGQGFTGELFF. Full variable domain (outside the CDR3, taken from reference TRBV7-3 and TRBJ2-2): GAGVSQTPSNKVTEKGKYVELRCDPISGHTALYWYRQSLGQGPEFLIYFQGTGAADDSGLPNDRFFAVRPEGSVSTLKIQRTERGDSAVYLCASSSSGGQGFTGELFFGEGSRLTVL.

The V gene is TRBV20-1, the J gene TRBJ2-5; no reliable D call. In germline, CDR1 is DFQATT, CDR2 SNEGSKA (reference sequence). CDR3 length: 10 residues. Trimming removed 3 bases from V and 5 bases from J, with 4 bases in between. CDR3 in amino acids: CSASTETQYF. The CDR3 DNA sequence: TGCAGTGCTAGCACGGAGACCCAGTACTTC.

The chain is built from TRBV7-6 and TRBJ2-1; D might be TRBD1 (6 bases). The CDR3 is 17 residues long. Trimming removed 4 bases from V and 3 bases from J, with 19 bases in between. Germline V CDR1 and CDR2: SGHVS, FNYEAQ. In nucleotides, the CDR3 is TGTGCCAGCAGCTGGGTCCGGGACAAGGCTTTCTACAATGAGCAGTTCTTC. This gives the protein CASSWVRDKAFYNEQFF. The entire variable domain, with the rest obtained from reference TRBV7-6 and TRBJ2-1, is as follows: GAGVSQSPRYKVTKRGQDVALRCDPISGHVSLYWYRQALGQGPEFLTYFNYEAQQDKSGLPNDRFSAERPEGSISTLTIQRTEQRDSAMYRCASSWVRDKAFYNEQFFGPGTRLTVL.

This chain connects TRBV15 to TRBJ2-5, with D perhaps assigned TRBD1 or TRBD2 (6 bases each). The germline V gene has CDR1 LNHNV and CDR2 YYDKDF (reference sequence). V gave up 1 base and J gave up 2 bases, with 17 bases separating them. The CDR3 has 17 amino acids. CDR3 sequence (DNA): TGTGCCACCAGCAGAGCCTCCCCGGGGGCAAGGCAAGAGACCCAGTACTTC. It yields the protein CATSRASPGARQETQYF. The whole variable domain, filled in from reference TRBV15 and TRBJ2-5, reads DAMVIQNPRYQVTQFGKPVTLSCSQTLNHNVMYWYQQKSSQAPKLLFHYYDKDFNNEADTPDNFQSRRPNTSFCFLDIRSPGLGDTAMYLCATSRASPGARQETQYFGPGTRLLVL.

The chain joins TRBV7-8 to TRBJ2-1; D is undetermined. CDR1 SGHVS and CDR2 FQNEAQ come from the germline V gene. The CDR3 spans 11 residues. V gave up 2 bases and J gave up 15 bases, with 11 bases separating them. The CDR3 DNA reads TGTGCCAGCAGCTTACGAGCGACCCCGTTCTTC. Protein: CASSLRATPFF.

A single count supports this clone. The chain combines TRBV9 with TRBJ2-4; D might be TRBD1 (5 bases). Trimming shortened V by 3 bases and J by 1 base, and 14 bases separated the two germline ends. Germline CDR1 reads SGDLS; CDR2 reads YYNGEE. This CDR3 is built from 16 residues. Written as DNA, the CDR3 is TGTGCCAGCAGCGCCCAAACCGACAGTGCCAAAAACATTCAGTACTTC. Protein sequence: CASSAQTDSAKNIQYF.

The chain has TRBV7-9 and TRBJ2-1, with 7 positions matching TRBD1. V gave up 1 base and J gave up 4 bases; unmatched junction bases: 10. From germline, CDR1 is SEHNR and CDR2 FQNEAQ (reference sequence). This CDR3 has 17 residues. DNA of the CDR3: TGTGCCAGCAGCTTAGTTCCCTCACAGGGGATATACAATGAGCAGTTCTTC. Its protein is CASSLVPSQGIYNEQFF.

This clone has only one observation. This chain connects TRBV28 to TRBJ1-3; D is undetermined. Germline V CDR1 and CDR2: MDHEN, SYDVKM. Between the trimmed V and J ends, which lost 6 bases and 0 bases, there was a span of 18 bases. The CDR3 covers 17 residues. CDR3 region: CASSLGGRDSSGNTIYF. In nucleotides, the CDR3 is TGTGCCAGCAGCTTGGGAGGACGGGATTCCTCTGGAAACACCATATATTTT.

The chain links TRBV7-2 to TRBJ1-6, with D unresolved. Per the germline V gene, CDR1 is SGHTA and CDR2 is FQGNSA. This CDR3 contains 14 residues. V was shortened by 5 bases and J by 7 bases, with 12 bases between the two germline ends. The CDR3 region has the DNA TGTGCCAGCAGCCCTGACACAGTCAATTCACCCCTCCACTTT. It yields the protein CASSPDTVNSPLHF.

The rearrangement uses TRBV10-3 and TRBJ1-2; TRBD1 might be the D (5 bases). V gave up 5 bases and J gave up 2 bases, with 12 bases separating them. Germline V gene lookup returns CDR1 ENHRY and CDR2 SYGVKD. This CDR3 has 14 residues. The CDR3 loop reads CAISQGFSNYGYTF. CDR3 nucleotide sequence: TGTGCCATCAGTCAGGGATTTTCGAACTATGGCTACACCTTC.

The chain links TRBV4-3 to TRBJ2-1; no firm D call. Germline values: CDR1 LGHNA, CDR2 YSLEER. V was trimmed by 0 bases and J by 5 bases, leaving 11 bases between them. This CDR3 comprises 15 residues. The CDR3 coding sequence is TGCGCCAGCAGCCAAGATCAGGTCCGCGACAATGAGCAGTTCTTC. Translating gives CASSQDQVRDNEQFF.

The chain links TRBV10-3 to TRBJ2-1; possibly TRBD2 for D (5 bases). Germline assignment: CDR1 ENHRY and CDR2 SYGVKD. V gave up 2 bases and J gave up 2 bases, with 13 bases separating them. The length of the CDR3 is 16 residues. The CDR3, as DNA: TGTGCCATCAGTGAGGGGAGACTAAGGACCTACAATGAGCAGTTCTTC. It is translated as CAISEGRLRTYNEQFF.

The rearrangement uses TRBV28 and TRBJ2-7; the match to TRBD2 covers 11 bases. With V trimmed by 1 base and J by 5 bases, 1 base remained unmatched. The germline gives CDR1 MDHEN, CDR2 SYDVKM. The CDR3 runs to 14 residues. For the CDR3, the DNA is TGTGCCAGCAGTTTATTGACTAGCGGGGACGAGCAGTACTTC. Encoded protein: CASSLLTSGDEQYF.